This record looks at one TCR beta chain sequence and its context. PCR was performed using 60 Vbeta and 13 Jbeta primers. Sequencing used immunoSEQ multiplex PCR; TCRdb keeps in-frame clones, though not all of them. The data show 130,000 or so clones, roughly 70% seen once. The V gene end was trimmed by 6 bases and the J gene end by 4 bases; junction bases not matched to a gene: 7. The germline V gene encodes CDR1 KGHSH and CDR2 LQKENI. The CDR3 covers 14 residues. As for the donors, each was a healthy bone marrow donor. The source of the sample is a study of cytomegalovirus exposure and HLA in healthy donors.

The receptor was derived from a woman in her 40s in good health and CMV-seropositive. The rearrangement joins TRBV18 to TRBJ1-1; TRBD1 matches at 8 bases. Sequencing used PBMCs. The CDR3: CASSSDRAGTEAFF. The DNA of the CDR3 is TGTGCCAGCTCGTCGGACAGGGCGGGCACTGAAGCTTTCTTT.